These 3 T cell receptor beta chains came from one sample sequenced in a study of T cell changes during pregnancy in multiple sclerosis. Measured with immunoSEQ multiplex PCR; TCRdb has only the in-frame clones, and not every one. The repertoire holds 55,000 to 85,000 clones, with under 95% as singletons. The sequencing here drew on peripheral blood, taken after pregnancy. Receptors were obtained from a female donor with multiple sclerosis, enrolled in a pregnancy study.

In nucleotides, the CDR3 is TGCGCCAGCAGCTCCCGGTTGGCGGGAGGGCGGGAGCAGTACTTC. This encodes CASSSRLAGGREQYF. This chain links TRBV5-1 with TRBJ2-7, with 9 bases identical to TRBD2. J gave up 7 bases and V 3 bases, and 11 bases lay outside the gene matches. In germline, CDR1 is SGHRS, CDR2 YFSETQ. This CDR3 comprises 15 residues.

The chain couples TRBV11-2 to TRBJ2-1, with a weak D call TRBD2 (6 bases). Trimming pared 3 bases from V and 0 bases from J, leaving 15 bases between. Germline CDR1 and CDR2: SGHAT and FQNNGV. The length of the CDR3 is 17 residues. The CDR3 is CASSLVLALSSYNEQFF. For the CDR3, the DNA is TGTGCCAGCAGCTTGGTCCTAGCGCTTAGCTCCTACAATGAGCAGTTCTTC.

The CDR3 sequence: CASIPGQSNTEAFF. CDR3 DNA sequence: TGTGCCAGCATCCCGGGACAGTCGAACACTGAAGCTTTCTTT. This sequence joins TRBV7-9 and TRBJ1-1; TRBD1 aligns across 7 bases. Trimming removed 7 bases from V and 1 base from J; junction bases left unmatched: 6. Per germline, CDR1 SEHNR and CDR2 FQNEAQ (reference sequence). This CDR3 contains 14 residues.